A selection of T cell receptor beta chains follows, all from one sample in a study of T cell responses to AZD1222 COVID-19 vaccine. This table comes from immunoSEQ multiplex PCR, and its TCRdb copy is limited to in-frame clones, with some not included. The sample lists nearly 55,000 clones, 89% occurring once. This sample comprised peripheral blood, obtained 28 days after the second AZD1222 dose. These receptors originate from an adult who received the AZD1222 COVID-19 vaccine. Both conserved end residues are part of each CDR3. The order of the fields is clone size, D gene, V gene, J gene, CDR3 protein, CDR3 DNA. A D gene is named only where the DNA matches it firmly. For some rows the clone size is stated as once, few or many, or as a class when expanded; others skip it.

size: NA; D: NA; V: TRBV7-2; J: TRBJ2-5; CDR3: CASSPRRQQETQYF; DNA: TGTGCCAGCAGCCCCAGACGACAGCAAGAGACCCAGTACTTC
size: NA; D: NA; V: TRBV7-9; J: TRBJ2-2; CDR3: CASSLRTVGVPGELFF; DNA: TGTGCCAGCAGCTTAAGGACAGTGGGGGTCCCCGGGGAGCTGTTTTTT
size: few; D: TRBD1; V: TRBV4-2; J: TRBJ2-1; CDR3: CASSQDHDRGYNEQFF; DNA: TGTGCCAGCAGCCAAGATCATGACAGGGGGTACAATGAGCAGTTCTTC
size: NA; D: NA; V: TRBV19; J: TRBJ1-2; CDR3: CASSIPQGVGYTF; DNA: TGTGCCAGTAGTATACCGCAGGGTGTCGGCTACACCTTC
size: NA; D: TRBD2; V: TRBV29-1; J: TRBJ2-1; CDR3: CSVVSLAGVGNEQFF; DNA: TGCAGCGTTGTGTCACTAGCGGGAGTTGGCAATGAGCAGTTCTTC
size: NA; D: TRBD2; V: TRBV3-1/TRBV3-2; J: TRBJ2-7; CDR3: CASSPRRLAGSYEQYF; DNA: TGTGCCAGCAGCCCCCGAAGACTAGCGGGCTCCTACGAGCAGTACTTC
size: few; D: TRBD1; V: TRBV7-6; J: TRBJ2-1; CDR3: CASSPRTGPQFF; DNA: TGTGCCAGCAGCCCGCGGACAGGGCCCCAGTTCTTC
size: NA; D: NA; V: TRBV5-1; J: TRBJ2-2; CDR3: CASSLAALRTGELFF; DNA: TGCGCCAGCAGCTTGGCCGCCTTGCGGACCGGGGAGCTGTTTTTT
size: NA; D: NA; V: TRBV11-2; J: TRBJ2-4; CDR3: CASSLGILAKNIQYF; DNA: TGTGCCAGCAGCCTGGGTATACTAGCCAAAAACATTCAGTACTTC
size: NA; D: NA; V: TRBV5-1; J: TRBJ2-5; CDR3: CASSLRRVEAFRQETQYF; DNA: TGCGCCAGCAGCCTCCGCCGGGTGGAAGCATTTCGTCAAGAGACCCAGTACTTC
size: once; D: NA; V: TRBV6-1; J: TRBJ1-5; CDR3: CASSELPGQVVTNQPQHF; DNA: TGTGCCAGCAGTGAATTACCTGGGCAGGTGGTTACTAATCAGCCCCAGCATTTT
size: NA; D: NA; V: TRBV7-3; J: TRBJ2-1; CDR3: CASSAPDSKQFF; DNA: TGTGCCAGCAGCGCCCCGGACTCAAAGCAGTTCTTC
size: NA; D: NA; V: TRBV5-1; J: TRBJ2-5; CDR3: CASSERSQETQYF; DNA: TGCGCCAGCAGCGAAAGGTCCCAAGAGACCCAGTACTTC
size: NA; D: NA; V: TRBV3-1/TRBV3-2; J: TRBJ2-7; CDR3: CASSQVSWGSYEQYF; DNA: TGTGCCAGCAGCCAAGTCTCCTGGGGGTCCTACGAGCAGTACTTC
size: NA; D: TRBD1; V: TRBV19; J: TRBJ1-5; CDR3: CASTQRAYRGGSNQPQHF; DNA: TGTGCCAGTACCCAACGGGCCTACAGGGGAGGGAGCAATCAGCCCCAGCATTTT
size: NA; D: NA; V: TRBV19; J: TRBJ1-2; CDR3: CASSIGGRRYVGYTF; DNA: TGTGCCAGTAGTATAGGAGGCAGACGCTATGTTGGCTACACCTTC
size: NA; D: NA; V: TRBV7-8; J: TRBJ1-1; CDR3: CASSLATTDEAFF; DNA: TGTGCCAGCAGCTTAGCAACTACCGATGAAGCTTTCTTT
size: once; D: NA; V: TRBV3-1/TRBV3-2; J: TRBJ1-5; CDR3: CASSRGDNQPQHF; DNA: TGTGCCAGCAGCCGGGGGGACAATCAGCCCCAGCATTTT
size: NA; D: NA; V: TRBV7-9; J: TRBJ1-4; CDR3: CASSSGQLIEKLFF; DNA: TGTGCCAGCAGCTCCGGACAGCTGATTGAAAAACTGTTTTTT
size: NA; D: TRBD2; V: TRBV5-1; J: TRBJ2-2; CDR3: CASSVRTRNTGELFF; DNA: TGCGCCAGCAGCGTACGGACTAGGAACACCGGGGAGCTGTTTTTT